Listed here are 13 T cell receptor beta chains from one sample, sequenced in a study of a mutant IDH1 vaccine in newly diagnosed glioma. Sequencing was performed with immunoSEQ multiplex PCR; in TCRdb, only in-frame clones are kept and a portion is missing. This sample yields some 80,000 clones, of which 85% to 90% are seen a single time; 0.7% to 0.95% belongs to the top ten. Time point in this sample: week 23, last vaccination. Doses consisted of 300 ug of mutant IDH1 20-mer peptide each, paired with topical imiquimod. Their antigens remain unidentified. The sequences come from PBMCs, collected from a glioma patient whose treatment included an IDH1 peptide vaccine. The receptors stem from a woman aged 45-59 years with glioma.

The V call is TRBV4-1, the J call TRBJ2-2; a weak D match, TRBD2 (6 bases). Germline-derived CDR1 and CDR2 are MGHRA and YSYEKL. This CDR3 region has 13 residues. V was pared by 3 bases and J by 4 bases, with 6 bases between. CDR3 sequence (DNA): TGCGCCAGCAGCCAGGGACTCACCGGGGAGCTGTTTTTT. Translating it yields CASSQGLTGELFF.

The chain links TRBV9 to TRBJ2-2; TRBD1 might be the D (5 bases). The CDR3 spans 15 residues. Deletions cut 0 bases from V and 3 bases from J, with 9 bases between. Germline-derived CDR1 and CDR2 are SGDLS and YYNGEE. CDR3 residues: CASSVAQGYTGELFF. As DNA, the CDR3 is TGTGCCAGCAGCGTAGCCCAGGGCTACACCGGGGAGCTGTTTTTT.

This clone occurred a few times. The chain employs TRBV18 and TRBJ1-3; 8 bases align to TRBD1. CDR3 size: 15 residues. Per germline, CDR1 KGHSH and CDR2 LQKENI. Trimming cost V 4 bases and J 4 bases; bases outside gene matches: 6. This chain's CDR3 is CASSRGQGEGNTIYF. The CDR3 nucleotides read TGTGCCAGCTCACGTGGACAGGGAGAAGGAAACACCATATATTTT. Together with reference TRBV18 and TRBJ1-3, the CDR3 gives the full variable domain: NAGVMQNPRHLVRRRGQEARLRCSPMKGHSHVYWYRQLPEEGLKFMVYLQKENIIDESGMPKERFSAEFPKEGPSILRIQQVVRGDSAAYFCASSRGQGEGNTIYFGEGSWLTVV.

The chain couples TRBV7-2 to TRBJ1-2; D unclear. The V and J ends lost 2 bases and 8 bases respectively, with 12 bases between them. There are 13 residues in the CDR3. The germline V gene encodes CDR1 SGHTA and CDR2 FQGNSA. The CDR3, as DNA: TGTGCCAGCAGCTTACAAATGGGAGTAGGCTACACCTTC. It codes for CASSLQMGVGYTF.

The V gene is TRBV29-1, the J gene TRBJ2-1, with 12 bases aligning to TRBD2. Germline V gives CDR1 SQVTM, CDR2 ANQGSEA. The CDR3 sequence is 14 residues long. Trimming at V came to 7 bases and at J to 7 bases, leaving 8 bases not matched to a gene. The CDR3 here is CSGRGLAGGNEQFF. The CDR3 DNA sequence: TGCAGCGGCCGGGGGCTAGCGGGAGGGAATGAGCAGTTCTTC.

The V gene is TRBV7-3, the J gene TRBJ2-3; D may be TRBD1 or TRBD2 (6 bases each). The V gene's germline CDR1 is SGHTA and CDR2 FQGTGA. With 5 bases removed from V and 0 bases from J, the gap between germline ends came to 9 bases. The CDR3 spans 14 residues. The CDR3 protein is CASSQGTSTDTQYF. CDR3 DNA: TGTGCCAGCAGCCAGGGGACTAGCACAGATACGCAGTATTTT.

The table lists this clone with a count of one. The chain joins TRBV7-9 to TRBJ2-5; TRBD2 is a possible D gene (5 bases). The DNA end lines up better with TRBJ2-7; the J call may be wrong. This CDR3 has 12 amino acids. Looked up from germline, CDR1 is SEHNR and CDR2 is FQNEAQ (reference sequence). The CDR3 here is CASSGSAYEQYF. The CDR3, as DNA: TGTGCCAGCTCGGGATCAGCCTACGAGCAGTACTTC.

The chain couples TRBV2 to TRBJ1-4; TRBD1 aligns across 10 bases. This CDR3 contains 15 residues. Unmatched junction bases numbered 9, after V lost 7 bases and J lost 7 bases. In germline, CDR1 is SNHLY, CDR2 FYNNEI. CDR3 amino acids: CASTETTGGGEKLFF. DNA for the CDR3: TGTGCCAGCACCGAGACGACAGGGGGCGGTGAAAAACTGTTTTTT.

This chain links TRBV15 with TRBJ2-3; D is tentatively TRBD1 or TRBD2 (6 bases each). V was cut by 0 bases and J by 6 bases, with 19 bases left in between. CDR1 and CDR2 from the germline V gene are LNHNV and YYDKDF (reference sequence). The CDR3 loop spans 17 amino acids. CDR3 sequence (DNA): TGTGCCACCAGCAGAGATTGGGACACTAAAGGGGGGGATACGCAGTATTTT. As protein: CATSRDWDTKGGDTQYF. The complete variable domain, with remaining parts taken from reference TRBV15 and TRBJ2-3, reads DAMVIQNPRYQVTQFGKPVTLSCSQTLNHNVMYWYQQKSSQAPKLLFHYYDKDFNNEADTPDNFQSRRPNTSFCFLDIRSPGLGDTAMYLCATSRDWDTKGGDTQYFGPGTRLTVL.

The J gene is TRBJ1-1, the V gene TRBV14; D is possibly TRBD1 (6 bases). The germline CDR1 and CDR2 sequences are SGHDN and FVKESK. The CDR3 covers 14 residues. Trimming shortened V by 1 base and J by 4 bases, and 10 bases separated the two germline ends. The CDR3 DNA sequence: TGTGCCAGCAGCCAAGGGGGGGCCGGCACTGAAGCTTTCTTT. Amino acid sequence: CASSQGGAGTEAFF.

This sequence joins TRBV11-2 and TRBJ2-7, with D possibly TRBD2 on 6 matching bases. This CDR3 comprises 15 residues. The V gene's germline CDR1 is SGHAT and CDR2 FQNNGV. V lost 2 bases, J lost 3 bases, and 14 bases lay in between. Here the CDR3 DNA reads TGTGCCAGCAGCTTACGGGGGAGCGAACTCTACGAGCAGTACTTC. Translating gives CASSLRGSELYEQYF.

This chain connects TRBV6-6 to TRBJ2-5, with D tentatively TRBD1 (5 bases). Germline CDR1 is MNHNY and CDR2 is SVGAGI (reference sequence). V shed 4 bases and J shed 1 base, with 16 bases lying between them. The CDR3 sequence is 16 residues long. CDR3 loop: CASSSGFSSIQETQYF. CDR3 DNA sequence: TGTGCCAGCAGTTCAGGGTTCTCGTCTATCCAAGAGACCCAGTACTTC.

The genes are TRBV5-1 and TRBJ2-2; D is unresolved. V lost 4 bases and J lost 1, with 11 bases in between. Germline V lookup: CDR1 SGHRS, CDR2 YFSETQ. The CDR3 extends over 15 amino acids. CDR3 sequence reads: CASSPGTRNTGELFF. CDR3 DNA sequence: TGCGCCAGCAGCCCAGGAACCAGGAACACCGGGGAGCTGTTTTTT.